This T cell receptor beta chain derives from a study of blood T cell repertoires in COVID-19. Whole-study context: The United States, Italy and Spain were the sources of the acute and convalescent COVID-19 samples. T cells, B-cell-depleted T cells, or PBMCs provided the cDNA or gDNA that served as material.

The CDR3 spans 13 residues. V gave up 5 bases and J gave up 2 bases; unmatched junction bases: 6. Germline CDR1 reads GTSNPN; CDR2 reads SVGIG (reference sequence). The repertoire was sequenced with immunoSEQ multiplex PCR; TCRdb's copy has only in-frame clones and lacks some. The sample holds about 170,000 clones; around nine tenths are singletons and the top ten take about 4%. The sample comprised peripheral blood. The receptor comes from a man younger than 35 with active or convalescent COVID-19. The chain employs TRBV30 and TRBJ2-7, with 7 bases matching TRBD1. Here the CDR3 DNA reads TGTGCCTGGGGAAGGGACAGAGCCTACGAGCAGTACTTC. Translation: CAWGRDRAYEQYF.